This T cell receptor beta chain was captured in a study of blood T cells in healthy people across ages. V was shortened by 4 bases and J by 4 bases, with 18 bases between the two germline ends. This CDR3 is 16 amino acids long. The germline V gene has CDR1 SGHTA and CDR2 FQGNSA. Regarding this clonotype: Its antigen is still unknown.

It was with a sample-barcoded 5' primer and a J-beta primer mix that a second PCR of roughly 7 to 12 cycles was run. Every molecule of cDNA carried a tag from a template-switch adaptor with 12 random nucleotides. TCRdb passed the 5' RACE reads through MiXCR, listing each CDR3 protein once. The sample consists of about 1.4 million distinct CDR3 sequences, around 59% of them appearing once. Overall study findings and caveats: Percentage of naive T cells showed a strong correlation with TCR beta diversity.

The sample comprised blood. The receptor was derived from a man between 18 and 29 years old in good health. This chain uses TRBV7-2 with TRBJ2-3; tentative D call: TRBD2 (6 bases). This CDR3 reads CASSSEWQEGPDTQYF. For the CDR3, the DNA is TGTGCCAGCAGCTCTGAATGGCAGGAGGGCCCAGATACGCAGTATTTT.